The entry below gives a single T cell receptor (beta chain) sequence along with its context. What it binds is unknown. These data originate in a study of human thymus T cells. Points from the study as a whole: Thymic repertoires of unrelated individuals were reported in related research to overlap highly. Repertoires from thymus and blood appeared to show biased V and J gene usage.

The germline V gene encodes CDR1 LGHNA and CDR2 YNFKEQ. The CDR3 is 24 residues long. The germline V and J ends were trimmed by 0 bases and 9 bases, with 42 bases remaining between them. Some clones are missing from TCRdb's copy, which holds only in-frame ones; the method was immunoSEQ multiplex PCR. The sample lists 86,000 or so clones; just over 95% were seen once. Resections that were taken during corrective heart surgery supplied the thymus tissue. Corrective surgery for congenital heart defects was being performed on the healthy Finnish infants who served as donors. The TCR sequence derives from a boy in the first two years of life with a congenital heart defect but otherwise immunologically healthy. Input material: thymus tissue. The chain joins TRBV4-2 to TRBJ2-1; D is perhaps TRBD1 (6 bases). CDR3 DNA: TGTGCCAGCAGCCAAGACCTAAAGGGGGAGCTAGGCCTCTCGGCCCCGGGTTGTACAAGTGAGCAGTTCTTC. Its protein product is CASSQDLKGELGLSAPGCTSEQFF.